These 30 T cell receptor beta chains share one sample of origin, sequenced in a study of blood T cell repertoires in COVID-19 (dated by TCRdb to 2019 to 2021). Libraries came from the immunoSEQ multiplex PCR assay. TCRdb retrieved this table from immuneACCESS and kept in-frame rearrangements only. Not all clones are present; in checked studies, unresolved V genes account for under half, and no reason is known for the remainder. The sample table records fewer than 150,000 clones; 85% to 90% of these occur just once. The ten largest account for 25% to 30% of the sample. The sample consisted of peripheral blood. These receptors all stem from a woman in her 70s with acute or convalescent COVID-19.

The chain employs TRBV5-5 and TRBJ2-1; D not certain. In germline, CDR1 is SGHKS, CDR2 YYEKEE (reference sequence). V shed 1 base and J shed 6 bases, with 8 bases lying between them. CDR3 length: 13 amino acids. CDR3 residues: CASSLSSVNEQFF. CDR3 coding DNA: TGTGCCAGCAGCTTGTCATCGGTCAATGAGCAGTTCTTC. Variable domain in full (rest from reference TRBV5-5 and TRBJ2-1): DAGVTQSPTHLIKTRGQQVTLRCSPISGHKSVSWYQQVLGQGPQFIFQYYEKEERGRGNFPDRFSARQFPNYSSELNVNALLLGDSALYLCASSLSSVNEQFFGPGTRLTVL.

The chain uses TRBV7-3 and TRBJ1-6; maybe TRBD1 (5 bases). This CDR3 region has 14 residues. The V gene's germline CDR1 is SGHTA and CDR2 FQGTGA. The V end was cut by 2 bases, the J end by 6 bases, with 8 bases between. In DNA, the CDR3 is TGTGCCAGCAGCTTAGGGGGGACTAATTCACCCCTCCACTTT. It yields the protein CASSLGGTNSPLHF.

The chain links TRBV28 to TRBJ2-1; 11 bases fit TRBD2. The CDR3 totals 15 residues. Germline V gene sequence: CDR1 MDHEN, CDR2 SYDVKM. Trimming removed 4 bases from V and 5 bases from J; junction bases left unmatched: 4. CDR3 DNA sequence: TGTGCCAGCAGTTCCCCTAGCGGGGGGAACAATGAGCAGTTCTTC. Translating gives CASSSPSGGNNEQFF.

CDR3 in DNA: TGTGCCAGCTCACCCCGGGACAGGGACTATGGCTACACCTTC. This codes for CASSPRDRDYGYTF. The V gene is TRBV18, the J gene TRBJ1-2; 9 nucleotides agree with TRBD1. The CDR3 totals 14 residues. V lost 3 bases to trimming and J lost 3 bases; unmatched junction nucleotides: 2. The germline V gene encodes CDR1 KGHSH and CDR2 LQKENI.

This clone showed up just once. The chain joins TRBV7-2 to TRBJ1-5; the match to TRBD1 covers 8 bases. This CDR3 has 14 residues. V was pared by 5 bases and J by 6 bases, with 6 bases of the junction left unmatched. In germline, CDR1 is SGHTA, CDR2 FQGNSA. The CDR3 loop reads CASSQDRAAQPQHF. In nucleotides, the CDR3 is TGTGCCAGCAGCCAGGACAGGGCGGCTCAGCCCCAGCATTTT. The full variable domain, completed using reference TRBV7-2 and TRBJ1-5, is GAGVSQSPSNKVTEKGKDVELRCDPISGHTALYWYRQSLGQGLEFLIYFQGNSAPDKSGLPSDRFSAERTGGSVSTLTIQRTQQEDSAVYLCASSQDRAAQPQHFGDGTRLSIL.

This sequence joins TRBV5-1 and TRBJ2-1; TRBD1 aligns across 10 bases. The length of the CDR3 is 15 residues. With 3 bases clipped from V and 10 bases from J, the junction kept 10 bases outside the gene matches. Germline CDR1 SGHRS, CDR2 YFSETQ. CDR3 sequence (DNA): TGCGCCAGCAGCTGGGGGACAGGGGATTTGGGGGAGCAGTTCTTC. The encoded protein is CASSWGTGDLGEQFF.

The chain couples TRBV28 to TRBJ1-2, with D possibly matching TRBD1 (6 bases). The CDR3 length is 13 residues. Deletions cut 7 bases from V and 4 bases from J, with 13 bases between. From germline, CDR1 is MDHEN and CDR2 SYDVKM. The CDR3 is CASTPGQVYGYTF. CDR3 in DNA: TGTGCCAGCACCCCGGGACAAGTCTATGGCTACACCTTC.

This clone was seen only once. The chain uses TRBV2 and TRBJ1-1; the D gene is possibly TRBD1 (5 bases). The CDR3 runs 14 residues. The germline V and J ends were trimmed by 7 bases and 0 bases, with 12 bases remaining between them. Per the germline V gene, CDR1 is SNHLY and CDR2 is FYNNEI. In DNA, the CDR3 is TGTGCCAGCACAGGGAACCTTATGAACACTGAAGCTTTCTTT. Amino acid sequence: CASTGNLMNTEAFF.

The rearrangement joins TRBV5-4 to TRBJ1-3; D unclear. The V end was cut by 1 base, the J end by 4 bases, with 9 bases between. The CDR3 has 14 amino acids. Germline V gives CDR1 SGHNT, CDR2 YYREEE (reference sequence). CDR3 protein: CASSLTGIGNTIYF. For the CDR3, the DNA is TGTGCCAGCAGCTTGACCGGGATCGGAAACACCATATATTTT.

The rearrangement joins TRBV7-6 to TRBJ1-3, with D perhaps matching TRBD1 (5 bases). Germline V gene lookup returns CDR1 SGHVS and CDR2 FNYEAQ. The CDR3 totals 17 residues. V lost 3 bases, J lost 4 bases, and 19 bases lay in between. The CDR3 region has the DNA TGTGCCAGCAGCTTCGCGCGGGGCCGAGCCTCAGGAAACACCATATATTTT. Protein: CASSFARGRASGNTIYF.

The chain joins TRBV29-1 to TRBJ1-2; 7 nucleotides line up with TRBD1. The CDR3 runs 11 residues. V dropped 3 bases and J dropped 8; count of bases not matched to a gene: 3. Germline CDR1 is SQVTM and CDR2 is ANQGSEA. CDR3 coding DNA: TGCAGCGTTGATGGGACAGAGGGCTACACCTTC. This gives the protein CSVDGTEGYTF.

Many counts were recorded for this clone. The J gene is TRBJ1-2, the V gene TRBV28, with D uncertain. CDR1 and CDR2 (germline): MDHEN, SYDVKM. V shed 1 base and J shed 8 bases, with 14 bases lying between them. CDR3 size: 14 residues. DNA for the CDR3: TGTGCCAGCAGTTTATCCTTTGGGGAGGGCGGCTACACCTTC. Residues: CASSLSFGEGGYTF.

This clone has a single count. This rearrangement joins TRBV6-4 to TRBJ1-5, with a weak D call TRBD1 (5 bases). Looked up from germline, CDR1 is MRHNA and CDR2 is SNTAGT. The CDR3 covers 18 residues. V lost 4 bases, J lost 1 base, and 20 bases lay in between. For the CDR3, the DNA is TGTGCCAGCAGTGGGGCCCGGGGGGTCGGATCGAGCAATCAGCCCCAGCATTTT. Translation: CASSGARGVGSSNQPQHF.

This chain connects TRBV10-1 to TRBJ2-2; 8 nucleotides match TRBD1. Losses at the gene ends were 2 bases for V and 1 base for J; bases not matched to a gene: 3. This CDR3 has 16 amino acids. Germline values: CDR1 WNHNN, CDR2 SYGVQD (reference sequence). The CDR3 nucleotides are TGCGCCAGCAGTGAGCAGGGGGCGAAGAACACCGGGGAGCTGTTTTTT. Encoded protein: CASSEQGAKNTGELFF.

The chain uses TRBV7-6 and TRBJ2-7; D might be TRBD2 (5 bases). Per germline, CDR1 SGHVS and CDR2 FNYEAQ. Between the trimmed V and J ends, which lost 1 base and 9 bases, there was a span of 7 bases. CDR3 size: 11 residues. The CDR3 DNA is TGTGCCAGCAGCTTAGGAGCGGCGCAGTACTTC. As protein: CASSLGAAQYF.

The chain links TRBV19 to TRBJ1-4; no clear D gene. CDR3 length: 14 residues. Germline V gives CDR1 LNHDA, CDR2 SQIVND (reference sequence). Trimming left V 9 bases short and J 4 bases short, with 15 bases between. The CDR3 loop reads CASLSHTSNEKLFF. CDR3 DNA sequence: TGTGCCAGCCTCAGTCACACAAGTAATGAAAAACTGTTTTTT.

The chain combines TRBV7-2 with TRBJ2-1, with 15 bases lining up with TRBD2. CDR3 size: 16 residues. From germline, CDR1 is SGHTA and CDR2 FQGNSA. The junction had 4 bases not matched to a gene; V was cut back by 1 base and J by 9 bases. The CDR3 loop is CASSLEGTSGGFEQFF. DNA for the CDR3: TGTGCCAGCAGCTTAGAGGGGACTAGCGGGGGGTTTGAGCAGTTCTTC.

The gene calls are TRBV24-1 and TRBJ1-5; TRBD1 matches 10 bases. The CDR3 covers 14 residues. After removal of 7 bases from V and 2 bases from J, the junction contained 1 base not matched to a gene. CDR1 and CDR2 (germline): KGHDR, SFDVKD. The CDR3 DNA reads as TGTGCCACCAGGGACAGGGGGGGCAATCAGCCCCAGCATTTT. This translates into CATRDRGGNQPQHF.

The chain combines TRBV11-3 with TRBJ1-1, with a weak D call TRBD1 (5 bases). V was cut by 1 base and J by 3 bases, with 12 bases left in between. CDR1 and CDR2 (germline): SGHNT, YENEEA. CDR3 length: 15 amino acids. The CDR3 protein is CASSLGSGRDTEAFF. In DNA form, the CDR3 reads TGTGCCAGCAGCTTAGGGTCAGGGAGGGACACTGAAGCTTTCTTT. The full variable domain, in which reference TRBV11-3 and TRBJ1-1 provide the parts outside the CDR3, is EAGVVQSPRYKIIEKKQPVAFWCNPISGHNTLYWYLQNLGQGPELLIRYENEEAVDDSQLPKDRFSAERLKGVDSTLKIQPAELGDSAVYLCASSLGSGRDTEAFFGQGTRLTVV.

The sample holds one count of this clone. V usage is TRBV28 and J usage is TRBJ2-3; tentatively, D is TRBD2 (7 bases). This CDR3 is built from 14 residues. CDR1 is MDHEN and CDR2 is SYDVKM in the germline V gene. V lost 9 bases, J lost 4 bases, and 17 bases lay in between. DNA of the CDR3: TGTGCCAGTGTAGGGGGGGCCTTACCAGATACGCAGTATTTT. Translated, it gives CASVGGALPDTQYF. Full variable domain (remainder filled in from reference TRBV28 and TRBJ2-3): DVKVTQSSRYLVKRTGEKVFLECVQDMDHENMFWYRQDPGLGLRLIYFSYDVKMKEKGDIPEGYSVSREKKERFSLILESASTNQTSMYLCASVGGALPDTQYFGPGTRLTVL.

The chain carries TRBV27 and TRBJ1-1, with D possibly being TRBD1 (5 bases). The CDR3 extends over 16 amino acids. Germline V CDR1 and CDR2: MNHEY, SMNVEV (reference sequence). V was clipped by 6 bases and J by 3 bases, with 20 bases between them. The DNA for the CDR3 is TGTGCCAGCAGCCGGGGACTTGGAGTTTATTACACTGAAGCTTTCTTT. This encodes CASSRGLGVYYTEAFF.

The chain is built from TRBV12-3 or TRBV12-4 and TRBJ1-2; D remains unclear. The CDR3 is 13 amino acids. Trimming took 6 bases from V and 8 from J, leaving 16 bases between them. Here the CDR3 DNA reads TGTGCCAGCAGGCAGTGGGGAGTCAAAGGCTACACCTTC. Translating gives CASRQWGVKGYTF.

In its sample, this clone was seen a few times. This sample includes further DNA sequences coding for the same CDR3. This rearrangement joins TRBV5-1 to TRBJ1-1; D may be TRBD1 (5 bases). Trimming stripped 5 bases from V and 1 base from J, with 12 bases between. CDR3 length: 14 amino acids. In germline, CDR1 is SGHRS, CDR2 YFSETQ. The CDR3 spells CASSLGGRNTEAFF. CDR3 nucleotides: TGCGCCAGCAGTCTCGGGGGGAGGAACACTGAAGCTTTCTTT.

The genes are TRBV7-2 and TRBJ2-1; possibly TRBD2 for D (5 bases). Looked up from germline, CDR1 is SGHTA and CDR2 is FQGNSA. Trimming stripped 0 bases from V and 0 bases from J, with 6 bases between. The CDR3 runs 15 residues. The CDR3 here is CASSLAGSSYNEQFF. The DNA for the CDR3 is TGTGCCAGCAGCTTAGCGGGGAGCTCCTACAATGAGCAGTTCTTC. Based on the CDR3 plus reference TRBV7-2 and TRBJ2-1, the full variable domain is GAGVSQSPSNKVTEKGKDVELRCDPISGHTALYWYRQSLGQGLEFLIYFQGNSAPDKSGLPSDRFSAERTGGSVSTLTIQRTQQEDSAVYLCASSLAGSSYNEQFFGPGTRLTVL.

The rearrangement uses TRBV4-1 and TRBJ2-5; 7 nucleotides agree with TRBD1. Trimming cost V 0 bases and J 1 base; bases outside gene matches: 5. Germline V gives CDR1 MGHRA, CDR2 YSYEKL. The CDR3 is made up of 16 amino acids. The CDR3 sequence: CASSQDYRGTQETQYF. In DNA form, the CDR3 reads TGCGCCAGCAGCCAAGATTACAGGGGAACCCAAGAGACCCAGTACTTC.

This chain joins TRBV19 and TRBJ1-1, with 10 bases fitting TRBD1. Trimming cost V 5 bases and J 0 bases; bases outside gene matches: 6. The germline gives CDR1 LNHDA, CDR2 SQIVND (reference sequence). This CDR3 has 16 amino acids. The CDR3 nucleotides are TGTGCCAGTAGTCCCCAGACAGGGGGCTTGAACACTGAAGCTTTCTTT. This gives the protein CASSPQTGGLNTEAFF.

The rearrangement links TRBV5-4 to TRBJ1-2; possibly TRBD1 for D (6 bases). CDR1 and CDR2 from the germline V gene are SGHNT and YYREEE (reference sequence). Trimming removed 4 bases at V and 1 base at J, with 14 bases between. This CDR3 region has 15 residues. The CDR3 DNA reads TGTGCCAGCAGCCGACCGGACAGCAATAACTATGGCTACACCTTC. Its protein is CASSRPDSNNYGYTF.

This clone was seen a handful of times. The V call is TRBV28, the J call TRBJ1-6; possibly TRBD1 for D (5 bases). CDR3 length: 16 amino acids. Germline CDR1 and CDR2: MDHEN and SYDVKM. Trimming took 2 bases from V and 12 from J, leaving 20 bases between them. The CDR3 DNA reads TGTGCCAGCAGTTTAGGGGGGAGGCTCCCCCGCGGACCCCTCCACTTT. Protein product: CASSLGGRLPRGPLHF. Using reference TRBV28 and TRBJ1-6 for the parts outside the CDR3, the full variable domain is DVKVTQSSRYLVKRTGEKVFLECVQDMDHENMFWYRQDPGLGLRLIYFSYDVKMKEKGDIPEGYSVSREKKERFSLILESASTNQTSMYLCASSLGGRLPRGPLHFGNGTRLTVT.

The chain joins TRBV3-1 (or the pseudogene TRBV3-2) to TRBJ1-3; 9 bases fit TRBD1. The V segment lost 0 bases and the J segment 4 bases; nucleotides outside the gene matches: 7. The CDR3 is 17 residues long. Germline CDR1 LGHDT, CDR2 YNNKEL (reference sequence). The CDR3 is CASSQDIQGAWGNTIYF. In DNA, the CDR3 is TGTGCCAGCAGCCAAGATATACAGGGGGCGTGGGGAAACACCATATATTTT.

The chain uses TRBV29-1 and TRBJ2-5; perhaps TRBD2 as D (6 bases). This CDR3 comprises 13 residues. The germline V and J ends were trimmed by 1 base and 5 bases, with 11 bases remaining between them. CDR1 SQVTM and CDR2 ANQGSEA come from the germline V gene. For the CDR3, the DNA is TGCAGCGTTGAAGTCCTCGGGGGTGAGACCCAGTACTTC. Amino acid sequence: CSVEVLGGETQYF.